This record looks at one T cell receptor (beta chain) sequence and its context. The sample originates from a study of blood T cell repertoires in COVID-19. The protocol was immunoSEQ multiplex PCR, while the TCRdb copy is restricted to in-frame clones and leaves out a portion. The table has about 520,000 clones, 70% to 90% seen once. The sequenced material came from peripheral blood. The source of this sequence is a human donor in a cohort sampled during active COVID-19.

CDR3 DNA sequence: TGCGCCAGCAGCCCAGGACAGATATTTTATAATTCACCCCTCCACTTT. Translating it yields CASSPGQIFYNSPLHF. This rearrangement joins TRBV5-1 to TRBJ1-6; TRBD1 might be the D (6 bases). The germline V and J ends were trimmed by 4 bases and 4 bases, with 15 bases remaining between them. There are 16 residues in the CDR3. CDR1 and CDR2 (germline): SGHRS, YFSETQ.